The 20 T cell receptor beta chains listed next were all sequenced from one sample in a study of T cells after yellow fever vaccination. Using its own MiXCR run on the 5' RACE reads, TCRdb lists one record per CDR3 protein. The table includes roughly 150,000 distinct CDR3 sequences, approximately 6.8% detected once. This specimen was CD4+ T cells sorted from PBMCs, taken less than 6 days after the first yellow fever vaccination. The receptors stem from a man between 18 and 29 years old who received the YFV17D yellow fever vaccine.

A few counts support this clonotype. V and J are TRBV5-1 and TRBJ1-6; 8 bases are a match to TRBD1. This CDR3 has 15 residues. V was clipped by 3 bases and J by 9 bases; unmatched bases: 8. The germline V gene encodes CDR1 SGHRS and CDR2 YFSETQ. CDR3 coding DNA: TGCGCCAGCAGCTACGGGACAGGAGAGGGTTCACCCCTCCACTTT. Translating gives CASSYGTGEGSPLHF.

Many counts were recorded for this clonotype. The V call is TRBV4-1, the J call TRBJ1-5; no clear D. CDR3 length equals 17 residues. V was shortened by 6 bases and J by 0 bases, with 18 bases between the two germline ends. Germline CDR1 MGHRA, CDR2 YSYEKL. This CDR3 reads CASSYSWALDSNQPQHF. The CDR3, as DNA: TGCGCCAGCAGTTACTCCTGGGCTCTCGATAGCAATCAGCCCCAGCATTTT.

This clonotype was detected only a few times. The chain couples TRBV24-1 to TRBJ1-5, with D uncertain. The germline CDR1 and CDR2 sequences are KGHDR and SFDVKD. Trimming pared 4 bases from V and 0 bases from J, leaving 6 bases between. There are 14 residues in the CDR3. The chain's CDR3 is CATSDQDSNQPQHF. In nucleotides, the CDR3 is TGTGCCACCAGTGACCAGGATAGCAATCAGCCCCAGCATTTT.

This clonotype was counted at least ten times. The chain has TRBV2 and TRBJ2-4, with 11 positions matching TRBD1. The V and J ends lost 6 bases and 8 bases, in that order; junction bases with no gene match: 6. The CDR3 totals 14 residues. Looked up from germline, CDR1 is SNHLY and CDR2 is FYNNEI. CDR3 nucleotide sequence: TGTGCCAGCAGGGCCGGGACAGGGGGAGACATTCAGTACTTC. Amino acids: CASRAGTGGDIQYF.

The chain employs TRBV19 and TRBJ2-5; D uncertain. V was pared by 3 bases and J by 1 base, with 9 bases between. The CDR3 consists of 14 residues. Germline values: CDR1 LNHDA, CDR2 SQIVND (reference sequence). The CDR3 loop reads CASSIGVFQETQYF. The CDR3 DNA reads TGTGCCAGTAGTATTGGCGTCTTCCAAGAGACCCAGTACTTC.

This clonotype has at least ten counts. This rearrangement joins TRBV7-2 to TRBJ2-7; 7 positions agree with TRBD1. CDR3 length: 14 amino acids. Losses at the gene ends were 2 bases for V and 5 bases for J; bases not matched to a gene: 6. CDR1 is SGHTA, CDR2 FQGNSA, per germline. This CDR3 is CASSLKGADHEQYV. DNA of the CDR3: TGTGCCAGCAGCTTAAAGGGGGCGGACCACGAGCAGTACGTC.

This clonotype was counted only a few times. The rearrangement joins TRBV18 to TRBJ1-6; 8 bases align to TRBD1. The V gene end was trimmed by 5 bases and the J gene end by 7 bases; junction bases not matched to a gene: 4. In germline, CDR1 is KGHSH, CDR2 LQKENI. This CDR3 comprises 14 residues. CDR3 in DNA: TGTGCCAGCTCATCGGGACAGGTGAATTCACCCCTCCACTTT. It encodes CASSSGQVNSPLHF.

This clonotype was detected ten times or more. This chain uses TRBV12-3 or TRBV12-4 with TRBJ2-2; a possible D gene is TRBD1 (6 bases). The CDR3 totals 14 residues. Between the trimmed V and J ends, which lost 3 bases and 8 bases, there was a span of 13 bases. The CDR3 loop is CASSFYRVKGELFF. CDR3 DNA sequence: TGTGCCAGCAGTTTCTACAGGGTGAAGGGGGAGCTGTTTTTT.

The J gene is TRBJ2-7, the V gene TRBV11-2, with D maybe TRBD1 (6 bases). Germline V gives CDR1 SGHAT, CDR2 FQNNGV. This CDR3 is 16 amino acids long. Between the trimmed V and J ends, which lost 5 bases and 4 bases, there was a span of 21 bases. CDR3: CASSGIPGQLIYEQYF. Written as DNA, the CDR3 is TGTGCCAGCAGCGGCATCCCGGGACAACTGATTTACGAGCAGTACTTC.

The CDR3 nucleotides are TGCAGTGCTAAACTCAACCTTGGGGACGGCTACACCTTC. It yields the protein CSAKLNLGDGYTF. This chain connects TRBV20-1 to TRBJ1-2; D might be TRBD1 (5 bases). The germline gives CDR1 DFQATT, CDR2 SNEGSKA (reference sequence). V shed 4 bases and J shed 8 bases, with 17 bases lying between them. The length of the CDR3 is 13 residues.

This clonotype has a handful of counts. The chain recombines TRBV7-6 with TRBJ1-1; 8 bases are shared with TRBD1. Unmatched junction bases numbered 11, after V lost 5 bases and J lost 3 bases. This CDR3 has 16 residues. Germline V lookup: CDR1 SGHVS, CDR2 FNYEAQ. The CDR3 nucleotides are TGTGCCAGCAGCCCGTACCCGGGACAGGTATACACTGAAGCTTTCTTT. Translated, it gives CASSPYPGQVYTEAFF.

This clonotype has at least ten counts. This chain joins TRBV12-3 or TRBV12-4 and TRBJ2-1; D is unclear. This CDR3 spans 15 amino acids. The V end lost 7 bases, the J end lost 10 bases, and 23 bases lay between the germline ends. This CDR3 reads CASTGFVGSGGEQFF. CDR3 nucleotide sequence: TGTGCCAGCACTGGGTTTGTGGGCTCGGGTGGAGAGCAGTTCTTC.

This clonotype was counted many times. The chain has TRBV7-9 and TRBJ1-4; 8 positions agree with TRBD1. With 5 bases clipped from V and 8 bases from J, the junction kept 16 bases outside the gene matches. There are 17 residues in the CDR3. Germline-derived CDR1 and CDR2 are SEHNR and FQNEAQ (reference sequence). This CDR3 reads CASSRGQGALFEEKLFF. The CDR3 nucleotides are TGTGCCAGCAGCCGTGGACAGGGAGCTCTTTTCGAGGAAAAACTGTTTTTT.

This clonotype was seen repeatedly, ten times or more. The chain is built from TRBV6-7 and TRBJ2-7; D gene unclear. Being an ORF, TRBV6-7 has a function that is uncertain. The CDR3 contains 16 residues. V was shortened by 5 bases and J by 6 bases, with 23 bases between the two germline ends. CDR3 in amino acids: CASSTFFGRNGTEQYF. The CDR3 DNA is TGTGCCAGCAGTACTTTTTTCGGCAGGAACGGTACCGAGCAGTACTTC.

This rearrangement joins TRBV12-3 or TRBV12-4 to TRBJ1-2; 9 nucleotides agree with TRBD1. The CDR3 contains 15 residues. Trimming took 5 bases from V and 4 from J; bases not matched to a gene: 8. The chain's CDR3 is CASSQQGQGPYGYTF. CDR3 nucleotide sequence: TGTGCCAGCAGTCAACAAGGACAGGGGCCCTATGGCTACACCTTC.

This clonotype was seen many times. CDR3 nucleotides: TGTGCCAGCAGCGCCGGGACCTATGGGAACACTGAAGCTTTCTTT. Translation gives CASSAGTYGNTEAFF. This chain joins TRBV9 and TRBJ1-1; maybe TRBD1 (5 bases). The CDR3 consists of 15 residues. V dropped 3 bases and J dropped 1 base, with 13 bases sitting between them. Germline V gene sequence: CDR1 SGDLS, CDR2 YYNGEE.

In this sample, this clonotype turned up a few times. The chain employs TRBV27 and TRBJ1-2; TRBD1 matches 8 bases. The CDR3 is 14 amino acids. J was trimmed by 2 bases and V by 2 bases; bases with no gene match: 1. Germline-derived CDR1 and CDR2 are MNHEY and SMNVEV (reference sequence). Written as DNA, the CDR3 is TGTGCCAGCAGTTTAACAGGGGGGAACTATGGCTACACCTTC. Its protein is CASSLTGGNYGYTF.

This clonotype came up many times. This chain links TRBV7-2 with TRBJ1-2; 9 bases map to TRBD1. The CDR3 totals 15 residues. Germline V lookup: CDR1 SGHTA, CDR2 FQGNSA. V dropped 5 bases and J dropped 0; count of bases not matched to a gene: 4. DNA for the CDR3: TGTGCCAGCAGCCGGGGACAGGGTGCTAACTATGGCTACACCTTC. Protein product: CASSRGQGANYGYTF.

This clonotype has a count of ten or more. This may stem from a read error, because a much larger clone lies one nucleotide away. The V call is TRBV12-3 or TRBV12-4, the J call TRBJ2-1; D is ambiguous. V was cut by 5 bases and J by 15 bases, with 17 bases left in between. The CDR3 is 12 amino acids. The CDR3 reads CASSTWTTAVFF. The CDR3 DNA reads TGTGCCAGCAGTACATGGACCACTGCGGTGTTCTTC.

This clonotype appeared many times. This chain uses TRBV4-3 with TRBJ2-3, with 7 positions matching TRBD1. CDR3 size: 16 residues. V shed 4 bases and J 2 bases; nucleotides not matched to a gene: 9. Germline CDR1 LGHNA, CDR2 YSLEER. CDR3 residues: CASSPGTERSTDTQYF. The CDR3 DNA follows: TGCGCCAGCAGCCCTGGGACAGAGCGTTCCACAGATACGCAGTATTTT.